The 31 T cell receptor beta chains below were found in one sample sequenced in a study of OX40 agonist ivuxolimab in advanced cancers. TCRdb keeps only in-frame clones here, not all; method: immunoSEQ multiplex PCR. The table lists some 60,000 clones, around 87% of them singletons, with 5.2% in the top ten. The source material was CD4+ or CD8+ T cells sorted from blood, sampled in a trial of the OX40 agonist ivuxolimab. The receptors come from an adult with an advanced solid tumor such as melanoma, head and neck, liver or kidney cancer.

The V gene is TRBV7-8, the J gene TRBJ2-3; D may be TRBD2 (6 bases). This CDR3 has 14 residues. V was pared by 2 bases and J by 6 bases, with 12 bases between. The germline CDR1 and CDR2 sequences are SGHVS and FQNEAQ. The CDR3 loop is CASSLSAGWDTQYF. The CDR3 DNA sequence: TGTGCCAGCAGCTTATCGGCGGGATGGGATACGCAGTATTTT.

This chain links TRBV14 with TRBJ2-7, with TRBD2 matching over 13 bases. V lost 6 bases and J lost 5; bases outside the gene matches: 4. This CDR3 has 14 amino acids. Germline V CDR1 and CDR2: SGHDN, FVKESK. DNA for the CDR3: TGTGCCAGCAGGACTAGCGGGAGGAGCCACGAGCAGTACTTC. Amino acids: CASRTSGRSHEQYF.

This rearrangement joins TRBV6-5 to TRBJ2-5; D unresolved. CDR1 and CDR2 (germline): MNHEY, SVGAGI. The CDR3 loop spans 13 amino acids. V shed 5 bases and J shed 5 bases, with 12 bases lying between them. CDR3 bases: TGTGCCAGCAGTCCCGCGGCCCGGGAGACCCAGTACTTC. Translating it yields CASSPAARETQYF.

This rearrangement joins TRBV7-9 to TRBJ1-1; 7 bases line up with TRBD1. This CDR3 has 15 residues. CDR1 and CDR2 (germline): SEHNR, FQNEAQ (reference sequence). Trimming at V came to 7 bases and at J to 0 bases, leaving 8 bases not matched to a gene. CDR3 bases: TGTGCCAGCACCCCGCAGGGACAGATGAACACTGAAGCTTTCTTT. Translated, it gives CASTPQGQMNTEAFF. Based on the CDR3 plus reference TRBV7-9 and TRBJ1-1, the full variable domain is DTGVSQNPRHKITKRGQNVTFRCDPISEHNRLYWYRQTLGQGPEFLTYFQNEAQLEKSRLLSDRFSAERPKGSFSTLEIQRTEQGDSAMYLCASTPQGQMNTEAFFGQGTRLTVV.

This chain connects TRBV10-3 to TRBJ2-1; D gene uncertain. The germline CDR1 and CDR2 sequences are ENHRY and SYGVKD. The CDR3 runs 14 residues. The V end was cut by 10 bases, the J end by 0 bases, with 13 bases between. CDR3 sequence reads: CATSDQSSYNEQFF. CDR3 DNA sequence: TGTGCCACCTCCGACCAGAGCTCCTACAATGAGCAGTTCTTC.

The rearrangement links TRBV18 to TRBJ2-3; perhaps TRBD2 as D (5 bases). The CDR3 sequence is 15 residues long. Deletions cut 3 bases from V and 2 bases from J, with 12 bases between. Germline CDR1 reads KGHSH; CDR2 reads LQKENI. The CDR3 nucleotides read TGTGCCAGCTCACCCGGATTTAGCGACACAGATACGCAGTATTTT. As protein: CASSPGFSDTDTQYF.

This chain links TRBV15 with TRBJ1-2, with TRBD1 as a possible D gene (6 bases). Germline V gives CDR1 LNHNV, CDR2 YYDKDF (reference sequence). The CDR3 extends over 15 amino acids. Trimming took 4 bases from V and 8 from J, leaving 20 bases between them. The CDR3 nucleotides read TGTGCCACCAGCACCCGGACAGCCGTAACTGAGGGCTACACCTTC. Protein sequence: CATSTRTAVTEGYTF.

The chain has TRBV10-3 and TRBJ1-1, with D perhaps TRBD1 (6 bases). The germline V gene has CDR1 ENHRY and CDR2 SYGVKD. The V end lost 7 bases, the J end lost 8 bases, and 17 bases lay between the germline ends. This CDR3 is 13 amino acids long. DNA for the CDR3: TGTGCCATCACAGCGGCGGGGGGCGGGGAAGCTTTCTTT. It yields the protein CAITAAGGGEAFF.

The chain recombines TRBV5-1 with TRBJ1-6; TRBD1 agrees at 7 bases. Germline V gives CDR1 SGHRS, CDR2 YFSETQ. After removal of 4 bases from V and 7 bases from J, the junction contained 8 bases not matched to a gene. The CDR3 has 15 residues. Here the CDR3 reads CASSQRTGWNSPLHF. CDR3 coding DNA: TGCGCCAGCAGCCAGAGGACAGGCTGGAATTCACCCCTCCACTTT.

The chain joins TRBV10-1 to TRBJ2-1, with D perhaps matching TRBD1 or TRBD2 (5 bases each). The CDR3 is 18 amino acids. Per the germline V gene, CDR1 is WNHNN and CDR2 is SYGVQD (reference sequence). Trimming took off 0 bases at V and 12 bases at J, with 27 bases between the two ends. Here the CDR3 reads CASSESSGGVGLSRGQFF. The CDR3 DNA reads as TGCGCCAGCAGTGAGTCGTCTGGGGGAGTTGGCCTCTCGAGGGGGCAGTTCTTC.

This clone was recorded only once. V and J are TRBV6-6 and TRBJ2-2; D perhaps matches TRBD1 (5 bases). Trimming took off 6 bases at V and 6 bases at J, with 14 bases between the two ends. There are 14 residues in the CDR3. The germline CDR1 and CDR2 sequences are MNHNY and SVGAGI (reference sequence). In DNA, the CDR3 is TGTGCCAGCAGCCGTTGGACATCCTCCGGGGAGCTGTTTTTT. This sequence encodes CASSRWTSSGELFF.

The J gene is TRBJ2-7, the V gene TRBV5-6, with a weak D call TRBD2 (5 bases). V lost 0 bases and J 5 bases, leaving 15 bases between the germline ends. The CDR3 is made up of 15 amino acids. Per the germline V gene, CDR1 is SGHDT and CDR2 is YYEEEE. For the CDR3, the DNA is TGTGCCAGCAGCTTGGGCGCTTCTGGGCGGGACGAGCAGTACTTC. Residues: CASSLGASGRDEQYF.

The chain recombines TRBV28 with TRBJ2-2, with D perhaps TRBD1 or TRBD2 (5 bases each). The CDR3 runs 12 residues. Germline loops: CDR1 MDHEN, CDR2 SYDVKM. Here the CDR3 reads CVTGGDTGELFF. CDR3 DNA sequence: TGTGTCACAGGAGGCGATACCGGGGAGCTGTTTTTT.

V gene TRBV7-9 combines with J gene TRBJ2-7, with TRBD2 as a possible D gene (5 bases). The V end was cut by 5 bases, the J end by 4 bases, with 12 bases between. CDR3 length: 13 amino acids. Germline CDR1 and CDR2: SEHNR and FQNEAQ (reference sequence). CDR3 sequence: CASSPPSLYEQYF. The CDR3 bases are TGTGCCAGCAGCCCTCCTAGCCTGTACGAGCAGTACTTC. Using reference TRBV7-9 and TRBJ2-7 for the parts outside the CDR3, the full variable domain is DTGVSQNPRHKITKRGQNVTFRCDPISEHNRLYWYRQTLGQGPEFLTYFQNEAQLEKSRLLSDRFSAERPKGSFSTLEIQRTEQGDSAMYLCASSPPSLYEQYFGPGTRLTVT.

V usage is TRBV5-1 and J usage is TRBJ1-2; no clear D gene. This CDR3 has 13 residues. The V and J ends lost 8 bases and 0 bases respectively, with 11 bases between them. Germline-derived CDR1 and CDR2 are SGHRS and YFSETQ. This chain's CDR3 is CASETRPNYGYTF. CDR3 DNA sequence: TGCGCCAGTGAAACCCGACCTAACTATGGCTACACCTTC.

This chain links TRBV14 with TRBJ2-2; 11 bases line up with TRBD2. The CDR3 is 17 amino acids. V shed 1 base and J 1 base; nucleotides not matched to a gene: 2. The germline gives CDR1 SGHDN, CDR2 FVKESK. DNA of the CDR3: TGTGCCAGCAGCCAAGTCGGACTAGCGGGGAACACCGGGGAGCTGTTTTTT. Protein sequence: CASSQVGLAGNTGELFF.

The chain recombines TRBV5-1 with TRBJ1-2, with a possible D match to TRBD1 (5 bases). Trimming removed 4 bases at V and 0 bases at J, with 10 bases between. The CDR3 is 14 amino acids. Germline V CDR1 and CDR2: SGHRS, YFSETQ. CDR3 sequence: CASSPSGANYGYTF. The CDR3 nucleotides are TGCGCCAGCAGCCCCTCGGGGGCTAACTATGGCTACACCTTC. Variable domain in full (rest from reference TRBV5-1 and TRBJ1-2): KAGVTQTPRYLIKTRGQQVTLSCSPISGHRSVSWYQQTPGQGLQFLFEYFSETQRNKGNFPGRFSGRQFSNSRSEMNVSTLELGDSALYLCASSPSGANYGYTFGSGTRLTVV.

The V and J genes are TRBV28 and TRBJ1-5, with D unresolved. The CDR3 spans 13 residues. The V end was cut by 6 bases, the J end by 4 bases, with 10 bases between. Germline lookup yields CDR1 MDHEN and CDR2 SYDVKM. As DNA, the CDR3 is TGTGCCAGCAGAGAACAGCCAAATCAGCCCCAGCATTTT. Its protein product is CASREQPNQPQHF.

In the case of this clone: Distinct nucleotide sequences in the sample also encode this CDR3. The J gene is TRBJ1-4, the V gene TRBV7-9, with D possibly matching TRBD1 (5 bases). Germline assignment: CDR1 SEHNR and CDR2 FQNEAQ (reference sequence). Trimming stripped 3 bases from V and 0 bases from J, with 8 bases between. The CDR3 covers 15 residues. The DNA for the CDR3 is TGTGCCAGCAGCTTCCAGGGTTCAACTAATGAAAAACTGTTTTTT. This encodes CASSFQGSTNEKLFF.

In the case of this clone: The same CDR3 can be traced to other DNA sequences in this sample. This chain links TRBV5-1 with TRBJ2-5; 7 bases agree with TRBD1. The J segment lost 1 base and the V segment lost 5 bases, leaving 5 bases of the junction unmatched. The length of the CDR3 is 14 residues. The germline gives CDR1 SGHRS, CDR2 YFSETQ. For the CDR3, the DNA is TGCGCCAGCAGGCCGGGACAGATCCAAGAGACCCAGTACTTC. Translation: CASRPGQIQETQYF.

The chain recombines TRBV5-1 with TRBJ2-1, with D possibly matching TRBD1 (8 bases). V lost 0 bases, J lost 11 bases, and 15 bases lay in between. The CDR3 length is 14 residues. Germline V CDR1 and CDR2: SGHRS, YFSETQ. CDR3 loop: CASSLGTGRDQQFF. CDR3 sequence (DNA): TGCGCCAGCAGCTTGGGGACAGGGAGGGATCAGCAGTTCTTC.

V usage is TRBV5-1 and J usage is TRBJ2-1; perhaps TRBD1 as D (5 bases). The germline V gene has CDR1 SGHRS and CDR2 YFSETQ. Trimming cost V 2 bases and J 9 bases, with 15 bases left between them. There are 14 residues in the CDR3. CDR3 sequence (DNA): TGCGCCAGCAGCTTAGGGCAGGGCCAAGGTGAGCAGTTCTTC. It codes for CASSLGQGQGEQFF.

The CDR3 nucleotides are TGCGCCAGCAGTGGGGGACTAGCGGGGCGCACAGATACGCAGTATTTT. Translating it yields CASSGGLAGRTDTQYF. J is TRBJ2-3 and V is TRBV10-1; 13 bases map to TRBD2. With V trimmed by 4 bases and J by 1 base, 2 bases remained unmatched. The CDR3 is 16 residues long. Germline V gene sequence: CDR1 WNHNN, CDR2 SYGVQD (reference sequence).

This clone was seen a handful of times. This chain connects TRBV7-8 to TRBJ2-1; 10 bases agree with TRBD1. The V and J ends lost 5 bases and 9 bases, in that order; junction bases with no gene match: 13. Germline V CDR1 and CDR2: SGHVS, FQNEAQ. CDR3 length: 16 amino acids. CDR3 coding DNA: TGTGCCAGCAGCGCGACCGGGACAGGGGTTTTCAGTGAGCAGTTCTTC. Its translation is CASSATGTGVFSEQFF.

The chain couples TRBV2 to TRBJ2-2; unclear D gene. V shed 6 bases and J shed 0 bases, with 14 bases lying between them. CDR1 is SNHLY, CDR2 FYNNEI, per germline. The CDR3 contains 16 residues. The CDR3 protein is CASSALSPANTGELFF. The CDR3 region has the DNA TGTGCCAGCAGCGCGCTCTCCCCCGCGAACACCGGGGAGCTGTTTTTT.

This clone appeared a single time. The chain links TRBV19 to TRBJ2-3; 9 bases agree with TRBD1. The germline V gene has CDR1 LNHDA and CDR2 SQIVND (reference sequence). J gave up 5 bases and V 5 bases, and 14 bases lay outside the gene matches. The CDR3 extends over 17 amino acids. CDR3 nucleotides: TGTGCCAGTAGTGATCCCCGGGGGACAGGGTTAAGAGATACGCAGTATTTT. Protein product: CASSDPRGTGLRDTQYF.

This chain connects TRBV28 to TRBJ2-7, with D unclear. The germline V gene has CDR1 MDHEN and CDR2 SYDVKM. The CDR3 is 13 residues long. Trimming cost V 4 bases and J 7 bases, with 14 bases left between them. The CDR3 DNA sequence: TGTGCCAGCAGTTGGGTTTCTGAGCTAGAGCAGTACTTC. Amino acids: CASSWVSELEQYF.

V gene TRBV5-4 combines with J gene TRBJ2-3; a possible D gene is TRBD2 (6 bases). Trimming cost V 3 bases and J 2 bases, with 19 bases left between them. The CDR3 has 17 residues. Germline loops: CDR1 SGHNT, CDR2 YYREEE (reference sequence). For the CDR3, the DNA is TGTGCCAGCAGCTCAGGGACTCCGGGTCTAAACACAGATACGCAGTATTTT. Protein: CASSSGTPGLNTDTQYF.

The chain recombines TRBV2 with TRBJ2-4; D remains ambiguous. V dropped 5 bases and J dropped 0 bases, with 11 bases sitting between them. Germline V CDR1 and CDR2: SNHLY, FYNNEI. The CDR3 covers 15 residues. The CDR3 here is CASSPQLVAKNIQYF. CDR3 in DNA: TGTGCCAGCAGTCCGCAATTGGTAGCCAAAAACATTCAGTACTTC.

The chain carries TRBV18 and TRBJ1-2; 7 bases align to TRBD1. Germline V gene lookup returns CDR1 KGHSH and CDR2 LQKENI. V trimming: 1 base; J trimming: 3 bases; junction bases outside the gene matches: 2. CDR3 length: 14 residues. DNA of the CDR3: TGTGCCAGCTCACCACTCGACAGGGACTATGGCTACACCTTC. Translated, it gives CASSPLDRDYGYTF.

The rearrangement joins TRBV10-1 to TRBJ2-3; D might be TRBD2 (6 bases). Germline V CDR1 and CDR2: WNHNN, SYGVQD (reference sequence). The V and J ends lost 6 bases and 6 bases respectively, with 25 bases between them. CDR3 size: 17 residues. Here the CDR3 DNA reads TGCGCCAGCAGCGCTTTTGGGTCGGGGGTCCCATCGGATACGCAGTATTTT. This encodes CASSAFGSGVPSDTQYF.